There are a few counts of the clone carrying this T cell receptor (beta chain). TCRdb re-called the RT-PCR reads through MiXCR, storing one row per CDR3 protein. The data show hundreds of thousands of distinct CDR3 sequences, 16% seen once. The data are from a study of patients and donors after allogeneic stem cell transplantation. The CDR3 totals 17 residues. Trimming left V 1 base short and J 0 bases short, with 13 bases between. Germline V gene sequence: CDR1 MNHEY, CDR2 SMNVEV (reference sequence). Sample: blood, either unsorted or a sorted T cell fraction (not recorded which). The chain carries TRBV27 and TRBJ2-1, with a possible D match to TRBD2 (5 bases). The sequence came from a human donor who was either an allogeneic HSCT recipient or a stem cell or donor lymphocyte infusion donor (not recorded which). It is not recorded whose cells these are; they may come from a transplant donor. CDR3 loop: CASSLLGGPSSYNEQFF. The CDR3 bases are TGTGCCAGCAGTTTATTGGGCGGGCCGAGCTCCTACAATGAGCAGTTCTTC.